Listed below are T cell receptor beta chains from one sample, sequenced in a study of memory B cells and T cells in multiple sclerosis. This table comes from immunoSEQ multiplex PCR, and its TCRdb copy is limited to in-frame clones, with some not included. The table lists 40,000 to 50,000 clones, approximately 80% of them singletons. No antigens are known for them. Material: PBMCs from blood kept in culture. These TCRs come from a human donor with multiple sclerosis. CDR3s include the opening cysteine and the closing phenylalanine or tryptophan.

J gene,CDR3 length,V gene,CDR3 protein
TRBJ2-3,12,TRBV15,CATSILADTQYF
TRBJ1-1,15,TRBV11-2,CASNDRRTVFTEAFF
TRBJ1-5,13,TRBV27,CASSNRGQHPQHF
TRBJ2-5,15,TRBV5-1,CASSLLRGGVETQYF
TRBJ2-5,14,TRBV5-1,CASSLGQGGETQYF
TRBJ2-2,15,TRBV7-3,CASSSGTGDTGELFF
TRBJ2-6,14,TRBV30,CAWSEGAGANVLTF
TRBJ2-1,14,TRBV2,CALSSLLKYNEQFF
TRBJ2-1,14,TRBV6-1,CASRNSGGANEQFF
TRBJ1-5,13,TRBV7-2,CASSLEGYQPQHF
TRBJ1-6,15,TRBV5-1,CASSSEDRLSSPLHF
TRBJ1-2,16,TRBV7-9,CASSPVALRVVDGYTF
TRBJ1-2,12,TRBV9,CASRGDSYGYTF
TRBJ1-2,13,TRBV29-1,CSVSLGQGGGYTF
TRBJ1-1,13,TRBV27,CASSLREGLRAFF
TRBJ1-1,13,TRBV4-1,CASSPRLETEAFF
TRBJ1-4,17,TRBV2,CASSFPPDRGLLCKLFF
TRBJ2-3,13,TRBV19,CATTTRSADTQYF
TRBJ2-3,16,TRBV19,CASSTSGLAGGHTQYF
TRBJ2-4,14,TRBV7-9,CASSLRGSEDIQYF
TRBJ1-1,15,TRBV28,CASSFGTGMNTEAFF
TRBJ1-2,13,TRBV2,CASSDGRVDGYTF
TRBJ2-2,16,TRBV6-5,CASSYGLAGVTGELFF
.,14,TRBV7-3,CASSQGYGTGELFF
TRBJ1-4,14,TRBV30,CAWSRLITNEKLFF
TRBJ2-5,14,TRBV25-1,CASSLAGGWETQYF
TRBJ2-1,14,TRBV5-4,CASSLTGGGNEQFF
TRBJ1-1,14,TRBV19,CASGDRGMNTEAFF
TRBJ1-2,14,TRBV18,CASSPGQDNYGYTF
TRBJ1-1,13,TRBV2,CASSDRVEGEAFF
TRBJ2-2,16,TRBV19,CASSRLAGTNTGELFF
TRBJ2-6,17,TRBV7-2,CASSLAQAGTGANVLTF
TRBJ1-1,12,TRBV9,CASRDPPDEAFF
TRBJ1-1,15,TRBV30,CAWSDDRLRNTEAFF
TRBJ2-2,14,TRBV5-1,CASSLDLATGELFF
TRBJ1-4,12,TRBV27,CASSSLDRQLFF
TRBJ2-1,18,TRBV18,CASSYDGQTHQLGNEQFF
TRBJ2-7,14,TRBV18,CASSPGGSSYEQYF
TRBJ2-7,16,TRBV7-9,CASSPIGGVDQHEQYF
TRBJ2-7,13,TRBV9,CASSVGWGVEQYF
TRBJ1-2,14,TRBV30,CAWSVGGENYGYTF
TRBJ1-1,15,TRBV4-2,CASSPNSRRNTEAFF
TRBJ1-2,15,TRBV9,CASSALGATNYGYTF
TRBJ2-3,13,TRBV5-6,CASSLFTSHTQYF
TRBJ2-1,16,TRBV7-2,CASSFETTSGGNEQFF
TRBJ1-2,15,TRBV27,CASSFSGVANYGYTF